This entry lists 10 T cell receptor beta chains sequenced from one sample in a study of regulatory T cells in long-lasting Graves disease. Regarding time point: persistent/refractory GD, antithyroid drugs over 5 years with positive TRAb. There was RNA extracted from PBMCs, and the TCR library was made from it. The authors built TCR beta libraries using iRepertoire HTBI primers and Arm-PCR of CDR3 regions. TCRdb redid the calling of the multiplex PCR reads with MiXCR, one entry per CDR3 protein. Of 400,000 to 500,000 distinct CDR3 sequences detected, 22% appear once; the ten largest clones hold over 10%. The sequencing here drew on peripheral blood mononuclear cells (PBMCs), taken when the disease was refractory, from a patient treated with antithyroid drugs. Source of these receptors: a female donor with Graves disease.

The gene calls are TRBV28 and TRBJ2-3; 8 nucleotides agree with TRBD2. V dropped 7 bases and J dropped 2; count of bases not matched to a gene: 17. The germline CDR1 and CDR2 sequences are MDHEN and SYDVKM. This CDR3 has 18 residues. CDR3: CASTVMGVAGLLTDTQYF. The CDR3 coding sequence is TGTGCCAGCACCGTTATGGGGGTAGCGGGGCTACTCACAGATACGCAGTATTTT.

This clonotype turned up a few times. The rearrangement links TRBV7-2 to TRBJ1-6; maybe TRBD1 (5 bases). Germline CDR1 reads SGHTA; CDR2 reads FQGNSA. This CDR3 region has 15 residues. Deletions cut 1 base from V and 5 bases from J, with 9 bases between. The CDR3 DNA sequence: TGTGCCAGCAGCTTAGTGGGGGTTGATAATTCACCCCTCCACTTT. Translation: CASSLVGVDNSPLHF. The full variable domain, rest sourced from reference TRBV7-2 and TRBJ1-6, is GAGVSQSPSNKVTEKGKDVELRCDPISGHTALYWYRQSLGQGLEFLIYFQGNSAPDKSGLPSDRFSAERTGGSVSTLTIQRTQQEDSAVYLCASSLVGVDNSPLHFGNGTRLTVT.

This clonotype was observed at least ten times. The chain couples TRBV11-2 to TRBJ1-1; no clear D. CDR1 and CDR2 from the germline V gene are SGHAT and FQNNGV. The V gene lost 3 bases and the J gene lost 3 bases, with 2 bases spanning the gap. The CDR3 has 11 residues. In DNA form, the CDR3 reads TGTGCCAGCAGCTTTCACACTGAAGCTTTCTTT. Its translation: CASSFHTEAFF.

This clonotype was picked up many times. The rearrangement links TRBV29-1 to TRBJ2-7; a possible D gene is TRBD1 (7 bases). This CDR3 has 12 amino acids. V was shortened by 3 bases and J by 3 bases, with 9 bases between the two germline ends. The germline gives CDR1 SQVTM, CDR2 ANQGSEA. The CDR3 DNA reads TGCAGCGTTGAGCAGGGGGGCTACGAGCAGTACTTC. Residues: CSVEQGGYEQYF.

This clonotype was seen a handful of times. The chain carries TRBV13 and TRBJ1-1; a possible D gene is TRBD1 (5 bases). Germline V lookup: CDR1 PRHDT, CDR2 FYEKMQ (reference sequence). The CDR3 has 14 amino acids. V dropped 5 bases and J dropped 1 base, with 11 bases sitting between them. CDR3 sequence reads: CASSPGFRNTEAFF. CDR3 sequence (DNA): TGTGCCAGCAGCCCAGGGTTTCGGAACACTGAAGCTTTCTTT.

Ten or more counts support this clonotype. Here the CDR3 reads CASSYPPNTEAFF. CDR3 DNA sequence: TGTGCCAGCAGTTACCCGCCGAACACTGAAGCTTTCTTT. The chain carries TRBV6-5 and TRBJ1-1; no reliable D call. CDR3 length: 13 amino acids. V lost 2 bases to trimming and J lost 1 base, with 5 bases between them. CDR1 MNHEY and CDR2 SVGAGI come from the germline V gene.

This clonotype was observed many times. The V and J genes are TRBV28 and TRBJ2-7; D may be TRBD2 (7 bases). The CDR3 loop spans 17 amino acids. Germline-derived CDR1 and CDR2 are MDHEN and SYDVKM. V lost 8 bases and J 5 bases, leaving 28 bases between the germline ends. The CDR3 sequence: CASRTEITGGLWDEQYF. The CDR3 DNA is TGTGCCAGCCGGACAGAAATAACGGGAGGCCTTTGGGACGAGCAGTACTTC.

The CDR3 protein is CASSLAGENTDTQYF. The CDR3 region has the DNA TGTGCCAGCAGTCTAGCGGGAGAGAACACAGATACGCAGTATTTT. The V and J genes are TRBV6-1 and TRBJ2-3, with TRBD2 identical over 10 bases. The CDR3 totals 15 residues. Losses at the gene ends were 5 bases for V and 2 bases for J; bases not matched to a gene: 4. In germline, CDR1 is MNHNS, CDR2 SASEGT.

This clonotype has a count of ten or more. J is TRBJ1-2 and V is TRBV28, with D possibly TRBD1 on 6 matching bases. Trimming pared 5 bases from V and 2 bases from J, leaving 21 bases between. Germline-derived CDR1 and CDR2 are MDHEN and SYDVKM. The CDR3 has 17 residues. The CDR3 loop is CASSPIGQKRVNYGYTF. The CDR3 DNA follows: TGTGCCAGCAGTCCCATAGGACAGAAGAGGGTGAACTATGGCTACACCTTC.

This clonotype was observed a few times. CDR3 residues: CASSTRRTSGGNTQYF. CDR3 DNA: TGTGCCAGCAGTACCCGAAGGACTAGCGGGGGGAATACGCAGTATTTT. This chain uses TRBV12-3 or TRBV12-4 with TRBJ2-3, with 14 bases that match TRBD2. This CDR3 spans 16 amino acids. V trimming: 5 bases; J trimming: 7 bases; junction bases outside the gene matches: 8.